This T cell receptor (beta chain) stems from a study of Ad26.COV2.S vaccination and SARS-CoV-2 variants. Losses at the gene ends were 0 bases for V and 3 bases for J; bases not matched to a gene: 8. There are 18 residues in the CDR3. Germline CDR1 and CDR2: LGHDT and YNNKEL (reference sequence). Here immunoSEQ multiplex PCR was the method, and the copy in TCRdb shows in-frame clones only, minus some. The table lists roughly 410,000 clones, about four fifths of them singletons, with just under 7.5% in the top ten. The count of this clone is one. The treatment was: around 19 received Ad26.COV2.S at low or high dose, single or two shots; roughly five received placebo; per-sample allocation not given. Day 63 after the first injection of vaccine or placebo was the sampling time.

The clonotype comes from a person aged 18 to 65 who received the Ad26.COV2.S COVID-19 vaccine or a placebo. Sequenced material: peripheral blood, taken in a trial of Ad26.COV2.S vaccine versus placebo. The chain carries TRBV3-1 (or the pseudogene TRBV3-2) and TRBJ1-6; 7 bases fit TRBD1. The CDR3 DNA is TGTGCCAGCAGCCAAGATCGAAGGGGGCAAGGCTATAATTCACCCCTCCACTTT. Its translation: CASSQDRRGQGYNSPLHF.